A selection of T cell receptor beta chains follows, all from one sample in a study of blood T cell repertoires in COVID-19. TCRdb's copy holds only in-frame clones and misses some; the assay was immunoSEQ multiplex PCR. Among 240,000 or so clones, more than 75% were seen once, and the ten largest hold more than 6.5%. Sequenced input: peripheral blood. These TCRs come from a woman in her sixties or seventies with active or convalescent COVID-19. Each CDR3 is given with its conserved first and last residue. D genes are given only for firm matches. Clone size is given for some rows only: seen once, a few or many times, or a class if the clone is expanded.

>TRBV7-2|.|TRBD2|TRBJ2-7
CASSPGLAGGPNEQYF
TGTGCCAGCAGCCCGGGCTTAGCGGGGGGGCCTAACGAGCAGTACTTC
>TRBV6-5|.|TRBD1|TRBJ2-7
CASRTGGRTSYEQYF
TGTGCCAGCAGGACAGGGGGCCGCACATCCTACGAGCAGTACTTC
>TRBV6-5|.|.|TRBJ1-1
CASTAGPEAFF
TGTGCCAGCACTGCAGGGCCTGAAGCTTTCTTT
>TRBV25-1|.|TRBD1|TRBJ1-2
CASTQGASNGYTF
TGTGCCAGCACGCAGGGGGCGAGTAATGGCTACACCTTC
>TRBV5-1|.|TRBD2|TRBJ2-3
CARREGGTDTQYF
TGCGCCCGCCGGGAGGGGGGGACAGATACGCAGTATTTT
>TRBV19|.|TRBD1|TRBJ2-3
CASSIPDRWTDTQYF
TGTGCCAGTAGTATACCGGACAGGTGGACAGATACGCAGTATTTT
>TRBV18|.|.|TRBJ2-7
CASQDAQGSSYEQYF
TGTGCCAGCCAAGATGCCCAGGGGAGTTCCTACGAGCAGTACTTC
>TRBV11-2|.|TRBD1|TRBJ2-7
CASSPAGTVVLEQYF
TGTGCCAGCAGCCCCGCCGGGACAGTGGTCCTCGAGCAGTACTTC
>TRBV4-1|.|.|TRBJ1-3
CASSQAGAGGNTIYF
TGCGCCAGCAGCCAGGCAGGGGCGGGTGGAAACACCATATATTTT
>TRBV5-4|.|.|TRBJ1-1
CASSPTTVSGGTEAFF
TGTGCCAGCAGCCCGACCACGGTCTCAGGAGGCACTGAAGCTTTCTTT
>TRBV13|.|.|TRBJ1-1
CASSSGLMNTEAFF
TGTGCCAGCAGCTCGGGACTCATGAACACTGAGGCTTTCTTT
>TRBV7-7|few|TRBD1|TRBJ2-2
CASSQDRATGELFF
TGTGCCAGCAGCCAGGACAGGGCAACCGGGGAGCTGTTTTTT